This entry lists 26 T cell receptor beta chains sequenced from one sample in a study of spatial heterogeneity in lung cancer. Overall study findings and caveats: Higher tumor mutation counts went along with higher counts of expanded intratumoral alpha and beta TCRs.

Documented time point: sample taken at primary tumor resection. These receptors are not linked to any known antigen. Each CDR3 protein gets one entry after TCRdb re-called the 5' RACE reads with MiXCR. The repertoire includes 9,500 to 11,000 distinct CDR3 sequences, 6% to 8% of them detected once, and roughly 22% sits in the top ten. The sample here was lung tumor tissue, taken at surgery. These receptors were taken from a female donor with early-stage non-small cell lung cancer.

Of note for this clonotype: A library prepared for alpha chains yielded this beta chain as an off-target read; its size is of little meaning. The chain uses TRBV29-1 and TRBJ2-5; 8 bases map to TRBD1. Germline V lookup: CDR1 SQVTM, CDR2 ANQGSEA. The junction had 8 bases not matched to a gene; V was cut back by 0 bases and J by 5 bases. The CDR3 runs 15 residues. The CDR3 here is CSVEDPPGGRETQYF. For the CDR3, the DNA is TGCAGCGTTGAAGACCCCCCAGGGGGCCGGGAGACCCAGTACTTC.

This clonotype was picked up many times. This beta chain is a stray sequence in a library constructed for alpha chains; its clone size is not meaningful. The chain combines TRBV27 with TRBJ1-4; D unresolved. V shed 1 base and J shed 0 bases, with 3 bases lying between them. The CDR3 has 14 residues. Looked up from germline, CDR1 is MNHEY and CDR2 is SMNVEV (reference sequence). The DNA of the CDR3 is TGTGCCAGCAGTTTATTTGCAACTAATGAAAAACTGTTTTTT. Its translation: CASSLFATNEKLFF. The full variable domain, in which reference TRBV27 and TRBJ1-4 provide the parts outside the CDR3, is EAQVTQNPRYLITVTGKKLTVTCSQNMNHEYMSWYRQDPGLGLRQIYYSMNVEVTDKGDVPEGYKVSRKEKRNFPLILESPSPNQTSLYFCASSLFATNEKLFFGSGTQLSVL.

This clonotype was observed many times. This beta chain is a stray read from a library made for alpha chains; its abundance is not meaningful. The chain combines TRBV13 with TRBJ2-7, with a tentative D call TRBD1 (8 bases). V was pared by 4 bases and J by 2 bases, with 15 bases between. The CDR3 is 15 residues long. Germline lookup yields CDR1 PRHDT and CDR2 FYEKMQ (reference sequence). The chain's CDR3 is CASSSNRGGTYEQYF. The CDR3 DNA reads as TGTGCCAGCAGCTCGAACAGGGGGGGCACCTACGAGCAGTACTTC.

This clonotype was counted many times. This beta chain turned up in a library designed for alpha chains; as an off-target read, its abundance says little. The gene calls are TRBV6-2 or TRBV6-3 and TRBJ2-3, with TRBD2 matching over 9 bases. Looked up from germline, CDR1 is MNHEY and CDR2 is SVGEGT. CDR3 size: 18 residues. V shed 2 bases, J shed 0 bases, and the junction held 9 bases outside the gene matches. For the CDR3, the DNA is TGTGCCAGCAGTTACGGTGCGGGGGGGCGGCCCAGCACAGATACGCAGTATTTT. Translating gives CASSYGAGGRPSTDTQYF.

This clonotype was counted many times. With the library built for alpha chains, this beta chain is off target and its frequency is not meaningful. V gene TRBV20-1 combines with J gene TRBJ1-4; D gene ambiguous. Germline CDR1 DFQATT, CDR2 SNEGSKA (reference sequence). CDR3 length equals 13 residues. V lost 6 bases and J lost 4, with 12 bases in between. DNA of the CDR3: TGCAGTGCACCCGGCGAGGATAATGAAAAACTGTTTTTT. It is translated as CSAPGEDNEKLFF.

This clonotype occurred many times. Since the library was made to target alpha chains, this beta chain is a stray read and its abundance is not meaningful. V usage is TRBV12-3 or TRBV12-4 and J usage is TRBJ1-1; D gene ambiguous. This CDR3 has 11 amino acids. V lost 6 bases, J lost 8 bases, and 10 bases lay in between. CDR3 residues: CASRTTGEAFF. The CDR3 DNA follows: TGTGCCAGCAGGACGACGGGGGAAGCTTTCTTT.

This clonotype was recorded many times. The library was prepared for alpha chains; this beta chain is a stray read, so its frequency means little. V gene TRBV10-3 combines with J gene TRBJ1-2; D unresolved. Trimming pared 8 bases from V and 8 bases from J, leaving 18 bases between. From germline, CDR1 is ENHRY and CDR2 SYGVKD. The CDR3 has 13 residues. CDR3: CAIGKDEDGGYTF. In DNA form, the CDR3 reads TGTGCCATCGGAAAAGACGAGGACGGAGGCTACACCTTC.

This clonotype was picked up a small number of times. A library prepared for alpha chains yielded this beta chain as an off-target read; its size is of little meaning. The chain uses TRBV20-1 and TRBJ1-1; D not resolved. The CDR3 contains 15 residues. V was shortened by 4 bases and J by 6 bases, with 21 bases between the two germline ends. Germline CDR1 and CDR2: DFQATT and SNEGSKA (reference sequence). The CDR3: CSATRRRETAPEAFF. CDR3 in DNA: TGCAGTGCTACACGACGCCGGGAAACGGCCCCTGAAGCTTTCTTT.

This clonotype occurred a few times. The library was built for alpha chains, so this beta chain is an off-target read and its size means little. The chain employs TRBV11-3 and TRBJ2-3; 9 positions match TRBD2. Germline V CDR1 and CDR2: SGHNT, YENEEA. V was clipped by 4 bases and J by 6 bases; unmatched bases: 5. The CDR3 extends over 14 amino acids. CDR3 in amino acids: CASSSLSGGDTQYF. The CDR3 DNA sequence: TGTGCCAGCAGCTCCCTAAGCGGGGGGGATACGCAGTATTTT.

Many counts were recorded for this clonotype. The size of this beta chain means little, since it is a stray read in a library made for alpha chains. The chain is built from TRBV14 and TRBJ2-5; TRBD1 might be the D (6 bases). V gave up 4 bases and J gave up 3 bases, with 21 bases separating them. This CDR3 contains 17 residues. Germline CDR1 is SGHDN and CDR2 is FVKESK. Here the CDR3 DNA reads TGTGCCAGCAGCCCGCGCGACAGGACGTGGAGAGAAGAGACCCAGTACTTC. It yields the protein CASSPRDRTWREETQYF.

This clonotype was detected ten times or more. The library was prepared for alpha chains; this beta chain is a stray read, so its frequency means little. V is TRBV12-3 or TRBV12-4 and J is TRBJ2-7; 8 nucleotides agree with TRBD1. CDR3 length equals 14 residues. V lost 2 bases to trimming and J lost 6 bases; unmatched junction nucleotides: 6. CDR3 residues: CASSLQDRVGEQYF. The CDR3 DNA reads as TGTGCCAGCAGTTTACAGGACAGGGTGGGCGAGCAGTACTTC.

This clonotype was counted between two and nine times. This beta chain turned up in a library designed for alpha chains; as an off-target read, its abundance says little. This sequence joins TRBV6-2 or TRBV6-3 and TRBJ1-1, with D possibly TRBD1 on 6 matching bases. CDR1 is MNHEY, CDR2 SVGEGT, per germline. V was clipped by 7 bases and J by 5 bases, with 20 bases between them. This CDR3 is built from 15 residues. The CDR3 is CASMVRGMRRTEAFF. The CDR3 bases are TGTGCCAGCATGGTAAGGGGGATGCGTAGGACTGAAGCTTTCTTT.

Ten or more counts support this clonotype. This beta chain slipped into a library made for alpha chains as a stray read, so its size is not meaningful. The V gene is TRBV5-1, the J gene TRBJ2-7; D not certain. CDR3 length: 14 residues. With 0 bases removed from V and 2 bases from J, the gap between germline ends came to 9 bases. Germline CDR1 reads SGHRS; CDR2 reads YFSETQ. CDR3 sequence reads: CASSLGGPPYEQYF. Written as DNA, the CDR3 is TGCGCCAGCAGCTTGGGTGGACCCCCCTACGAGCAGTACTTC.

The sample holds many counts of this clonotype. This beta chain lies outside the target of a library built for alpha chains; its clone size means little. The chain uses TRBV20-1 and TRBJ1-5; 10 bases are a match to TRBD1. Germline V gene sequence: CDR1 DFQATT, CDR2 SNEGSKA (reference sequence). The CDR3 length is 15 residues. Trimming at V came to 3 bases and at J to 2 bases, leaving 4 bases not matched to a gene. The CDR3 sequence: CSASPGTGGNQPQHF. The CDR3 nucleotides are TGCAGTGCTAGTCCGGGGACAGGGGGCAATCAGCCCCAGCATTTT.

This clonotype showed up many times. This beta chain is a stray sequence in a library constructed for alpha chains; its clone size is not meaningful. The chain combines TRBV27 with TRBJ2-7, with a possible D match to TRBD2 (6 bases). V was pared by 6 bases and J by 0 bases, with 21 bases between. The CDR3 length is 17 residues. The V gene's germline CDR1 is MNHEY and CDR2 SMNVEV (reference sequence). The CDR3 here is CASRLSPTRASSYEQYF. The DNA for the CDR3 is TGTGCCAGCAGGTTGAGCCCGACTAGGGCGTCCTCCTACGAGCAGTACTTC.

A word on this clonotype: The library was built for alpha chains, so this beta chain is an off-target read and its size means little. This chain joins TRBV28 and TRBJ1-1; D gene uncertain. The V gene's germline CDR1 is MDHEN and CDR2 SYDVKM. V was pared by 8 bases and J by 1 base, with 14 bases between. The CDR3 consists of 14 residues. CDR3 coding DNA: TGTGCCAGCCCCCCCCCCTCCGGGAACACTGAAGCTTTCTTT. Translating gives CASPPPSGNTEAFF.

This clonotype was observed a handful of times. This beta chain is an unintended read in a library built for alpha chains; its size means little. The chain combines TRBV7-3 with TRBJ2-1; 14 bases are a match to TRBD2. Trimming removed 1 base from V and 13 bases from J; junction bases left unmatched: 6. Looked up from germline, CDR1 is SGHTA and CDR2 is FQGTGA. The length of the CDR3 is 15 residues. The DNA for the CDR3 is TGTGCCAGCAGCTTAATAGGTGGACTAGCGGGGGGTCAGTTCTTC. It codes for CASSLIGGLAGGQFF.

This clonotype was seen ten or more times. Since it is a stray read in a library aimed at alpha chains, this beta chain has a size that is not meaningful. V and J are TRBV4-1 and TRBJ2-2, with TRBD1 matching over 10 bases. CDR1 and CDR2 (germline): MGHRA, YSYEKL. V shed 3 bases, J shed 2 bases, and the junction held 9 bases outside the gene matches. CDR3 size: 18 residues. Here the CDR3 reads CASSQDRGASVNTGELFF. DNA for the CDR3: TGCGCCAGCAGCCAGGACAGGGGGGCTAGCGTAAACACCGGGGAGCTGTTTTTT.

Ten or more counts support this clonotype. Being off target in a library aimed at alpha chains, this beta chain has a size of little meaning. The chain uses TRBV5-8 and TRBJ2-7, with TRBD1 identical over 12 bases. The V and J ends lost 0 bases and 5 bases, in that order; junction bases with no gene match: 6. CDR3 length: 16 amino acids. Germline loops: CDR1 SGHTS, CDR2 YDEGEE. CDR3 DNA: TGTGCCAGCAGCTTGGGGTCGGGGACAGGGGGCAACGAGCAGTACTTC. The encoded protein is CASSLGSGTGGNEQYF.

This clonotype is categorized as medium-sized. Because this beta chain is a stray read in a library intended to capture alpha chains, its abundance should not be given much weight. The CDR3 sequence is CASSATPFTGELFF. The CDR3 DNA is TGCGCCAGCAGCGCGACCCCGTTCACCGGGGAGCTGTTTTTT. The chain is built from TRBV5-1 and TRBJ2-2; D not resolved. V was cut by 4 bases and J by 4 bases, with 11 bases left in between. CDR1 and CDR2 (germline): SGHRS, YFSETQ. The CDR3 has 14 residues.

Sample share makes this clonotype medium-sized. Found in a library prepared for alpha chains, this beta chain is an off-target read, and its abundance has little meaning. This chain connects TRBV18 to TRBJ2-5; a possible D gene is TRBD2 (5 bases). The germline V gene encodes CDR1 KGHSH and CDR2 LQKENI. The germline V and J ends were trimmed by 6 bases and 4 bases, with 15 bases remaining between them. This CDR3 comprises 14 residues. DNA of the CDR3: TGTGCCAGCTCCACCGGTACTAGGCGAGAGACCCAGTACTTC. This gives the protein CASSTGTRRETQYF.

This clonotype was counted many times. Since the library was made to target alpha chains, this beta chain is a stray read and its abundance is not meaningful. The V gene is TRBV6-1, the J gene TRBJ2-7; D not resolved. V lost 5 bases, J lost 4 bases, and 9 bases lay in between. This CDR3 comprises 12 residues. Germline loops: CDR1 MNHNS, CDR2 SASEGT. CDR3 sequence (DNA): TGTGCCAGCAGTCGTGACTGGTACGAGCAGTACTTC. Amino acid sequence: CASSRDWYEQYF.

This clonotype has ten or more counts. This beta chain slipped into a library made for alpha chains as a stray read, so its size is not meaningful. The rearrangement links TRBV11-2 to TRBJ2-5; the D gene could be TRBD1 or TRBD2 (5 bases each). Trimming removed 5 bases at V and 1 base at J, with 11 bases between. This CDR3 has 14 amino acids. Germline V gene sequence: CDR1 SGHAT, CDR2 FQNNGV. This CDR3 is CASSPWGIQETQYF. The CDR3 DNA sequence: TGTGCCAGCAGCCCGTGGGGGATCCAAGAGACCCAGTACTTC.

This clonotype occurred a few times. This beta chain appears as a stray read in a library generated for alpha chains; its size is not informative. V usage is TRBV6-6 and J usage is TRBJ2-3; D gene uncertain. This CDR3 contains 16 residues. CDR1 and CDR2 from the germline V gene are MNHNY and SVGAGI (reference sequence). The ends were cut back, 7 bases at V and 1 base at J, with 18 bases in the middle. CDR3 protein: CASTSFEAEGTDTQYF. CDR3 DNA: TGTGCCAGCACCTCGTTCGAGGCGGAAGGCACAGATACGCAGTATTTT.

As to this clonotype: A much larger clonotype is one base distant, so this may be a read error. This beta chain is a stray sequence in a library constructed for alpha chains; its clone size is not meaningful. The V gene is TRBV5-4, the J gene TRBJ1-2; D remains ambiguous. The CDR3 has 12 residues. The germline gives CDR1 SGHNT, CDR2 YYREEE (reference sequence). CDR3 DNA sequence: TGTGCCAACAGCTTTTTACAGAGCGGCTACACCTTC. It codes for CANSFLQSGYTF.

This clonotype was found many times. This beta chain was picked up by a library intended for alpha chains and is off target, so its count carries little meaning. The chain joins TRBV12-5 to TRBJ1-1, with 8 bases that match TRBD1. V lost 4 bases and J lost 2; bases outside the gene matches: 12. The germline V gene has CDR1 LGHNT and CDR2 FRNRAP. The CDR3 has 17 amino acids. CDR3 bases: TGTGCTAGTGGTTCTGGGACAGGTGACTTTCTCAACACTGAAGCTTTCTTT. Amino acid sequence: CASGSGTGDFLNTEAFF.